The 23 T cell receptor beta chains reported below all come from one sample, sequenced in a study of shared clonotypes between healthy human individuals. Clones were read by immunoSEQ multiplex PCR, and TCRdb kept only the in-frame ones, dropping some. The repertoire has about 2.1 million clones, just under 95% of them found once; the top ten carry approximately 1.6%. Positively selected for CCR7, the CD45RO-negative cells used as naive CD8 cells excluded terminally differentiated effector memory CD45RA+ cells. Sequencing was carried out using naive CD8+ T cells from PBMCs. These receptors were obtained from a man in his late teens or twenties in good health. Some clones in this sample may be carry-over from other donors' samples.

The chain carries TRBV29-1 and TRBJ2-2, with D maybe TRBD2 (7 bases). Germline assignment: CDR1 SQVTM and CDR2 ANQGSEA. The V end was cut by 3 bases, the J end by 4 bases, with 12 bases between. The CDR3 length is 14 residues. CDR3 DNA sequence: TGCAGCGTTGACGGGGGGCGCGGCACCGGGGAGCTGTTTTTT. It translates to CSVDGGRGTGELFF.

The J gene is TRBJ2-2, the V gene TRBV5-6; tentatively, D is TRBD1 or TRBD2 (5 bases each). This CDR3 spans 15 amino acids. With 4 bases removed from V and 0 bases from J, the gap between germline ends came to 10 bases. Germline values: CDR1 SGHDT, CDR2 YYEEEE. CDR3 sequence: CASSDGTANTGELFF. The CDR3 nucleotides are TGTGCCAGCAGCGACGGGACGGCGAACACCGGGGAGCTGTTTTTT. Full variable domain (rest looked up from reference TRBV5-6 and TRBJ2-2): DAGVTQSPTHLIKTRGQQVTLRCSPKSGHDTVSWYQQALGQGPQFIFQYYEEEERQRGNFPDRFSGHQFPNYSSELNVNALLLGDSALYLCASSDGTANTGELFFGEGSRLTVL.

The chain employs TRBV5-1 and TRBJ2-2; TRBD2 might be the D (6 bases). V lost 4 bases and J 1 base, leaving 11 bases between the germline ends. The CDR3 has 15 residues. CDR1 is SGHRS, CDR2 YFSETQ, per germline. The CDR3 protein is CASSLRRENTGELFF. The CDR3, as DNA: TGCGCCAGCAGCCTTCGGAGGGAGAACACCGGGGAGCTGTTTTTT. The full variable domain, in which reference TRBV5-1 and TRBJ2-2 provide the parts outside the CDR3, is KAGVTQTPRYLIKTRGQQVTLSCSPISGHRSVSWYQQTPGQGLQFLFEYFSETQRNKGNFPGRFSGRQFSNSRSEMNVSTLELGDSALYLCASSLRRENTGELFFGEGSRLTVL.

V gene TRBV9 combines with J gene TRBJ2-1; 8 positions match TRBD2. Germline V gives CDR1 SGDLS, CDR2 YYNGEE. V lost 3 bases and J lost 4; bases outside the gene matches: 6. The CDR3 loop spans 15 amino acids. The CDR3 DNA sequence: TGTGCCAGCAGCGATGGACTAGCCCTATACAATGAGCAGTTCTTC. Its translation: CASSDGLALYNEQFF. The full variable domain, rest sourced from reference TRBV9 and TRBJ2-1, is DSGVTQTPKHLITATGQRVTLRCSPRSGDLSVYWYQQSLDQGLQFLIQYYNGEERAKGNILERFSAQQFPDLHSELNLSSLELGDSALYFCASSDGLALYNEQFFGPGTRLTVL.

This chain joins TRBV11-2 and TRBJ1-1; 8 nucleotides align to TRBD1. The ends lost 5 bases at V and 2 bases at J; junction bases unmatched: 10. The germline V gene encodes CDR1 SGHAT and CDR2 FQNNGV. This CDR3 spans 16 amino acids. CDR3 amino acids: CASSQDRVPGNTEAFF. Written as DNA, the CDR3 is TGTGCCAGCAGCCAGGACAGGGTGCCCGGAAACACTGAAGCTTTCTTT.

The chain is built from TRBV13 and TRBJ2-7; D call uncertain. The germline CDR1 and CDR2 sequences are PRHDT and FYEKMQ (reference sequence). CDR3 length equals 13 residues. V was trimmed by 1 base and J by 3 bases, leaving 7 bases between them. CDR3 DNA sequence: TGTGCCAGCAGCTTAGTGGGCCACTACGAGCAGTACTTC. As protein: CASSLVGHYEQYF.

The chain combines TRBV5-5 with TRBJ1-2; 7 bases map to TRBD1. CDR1 is SGHKS, CDR2 YYEKEE, per germline (reference sequence). V gave up 4 bases and J gave up 8 bases; unmatched junction bases: 8. The CDR3 is 13 residues long. CDR3 sequence (DNA): TGTGCCAGCAGCGCGACTCGGACAGGCGGCTACACCTTC. Residues: CASSATRTGGYTF.

The genes are TRBV7-9 and TRBJ2-7; TRBD1 matches 8 bases. Per germline, CDR1 SEHNR and CDR2 FQNEAQ (reference sequence). The V segment lost 4 bases and the J segment 2 bases; nucleotides outside the gene matches: 10. There are 16 residues in the CDR3. As DNA, the CDR3 is TGTGCCAGCAGCTCACCGAGGGGCAGGGGGCCCTACGAGCAGTACTTC. Its translation: CASSSPRGRGPYEQYF.

The chain joins TRBV7-6 to TRBJ1-1; the D gene is possibly TRBD1 (6 bases). Germline CDR1 is SGHVS and CDR2 is FNYEAQ. V was trimmed by 1 base and J by 4 bases, leaving 16 bases between them. The length of the CDR3 is 16 residues. The CDR3: CASSLGKGEGGTEAFF. The CDR3 DNA follows: TGTGCCAGCAGCTTAGGAAAGGGGGAAGGGGGCACTGAAGCTTTCTTT.

The genes are TRBV27 and TRBJ2-5; TRBD2 aligns across 8 bases. J was trimmed by 5 bases and V by 2 bases; bases with no gene match: 10. CDR1 MNHEY and CDR2 SMNVEV come from the germline V gene (reference sequence). There are 16 residues in the CDR3. CDR3: CASSLVSTGGAETQYF. In nucleotides, the CDR3 is TGTGCCAGCAGTTTAGTCTCCACGGGAGGGGCGGAGACCCAGTACTTC.

Here the CDR3 DNA reads TGTGCCAGCAGTGAATCCTTTGGACAGCAGTACTTC. Its translation: CASSESFGQQYF. The V call is TRBV6-1, the J call TRBJ2-7; D is unresolved. Between the trimmed V and J ends, which lost 2 bases and 8 bases, there was a span of 10 bases. Germline CDR1 MNHNS, CDR2 SASEGT. The CDR3 contains 12 residues.

This sequence joins TRBV7-8 and TRBJ2-5, with D hard to call. V was clipped by 5 bases and J by 5 bases, with 9 bases between them. In germline, CDR1 is SGHVS, CDR2 FQNEAQ. The CDR3 is 12 residues long. CDR3 sequence reads: CASSPRWETQYF. DNA of the CDR3: TGTGCCAGCAGCCCACGATGGGAGACCCAGTACTTC.

For the CDR3, the DNA is TGTGCCAGCAGTTCAGGGGGATCCAATGAAAAACTGTTTTTT. Its translation: CASSSGGSNEKLFF. The chain couples TRBV27 to TRBJ1-4, with 7 nucleotides matching TRBD1. CDR3 length: 14 amino acids. V trimming: 4 bases; J trimming: 5 bases; junction bases outside the gene matches: 4. Germline assignment: CDR1 MNHEY and CDR2 SMNVEV (reference sequence).

The chain recombines TRBV28 with TRBJ1-2, with TRBD1 identical over 7 bases. This CDR3 region has 13 residues. CDR1 and CDR2 from the germline V gene are MDHEN and SYDVKM. V dropped 8 bases and J dropped 6; count of bases not matched to a gene: 9. CDR3 nucleotide sequence: TGTGCCAGCTGCATTGGGACAGCCGATGGCTACACCTTC. Translated, it gives CASCIGTADGYTF.

V usage is TRBV4-2 and J usage is TRBJ1-5; possible D gene TRBD1, 6 bases. The CDR3 runs 14 residues. Germline CDR1 and CDR2: LGHNA and YNFKEQ. Deletions cut 1 base from V and 9 bases from J, with 13 bases between. The CDR3 DNA is TGTGCCAGCAGCCAAGCAGGGGCCGGGAGGCCCCAGCATTTT. Its translation is CASSQAGAGRPQHF.

The chain uses TRBV5-5 and TRBJ2-7, with D hard to call. This CDR3 has 14 residues. Trimming cost V 0 bases and J 5 bases, with 12 bases left between them. Looked up from germline, CDR1 is SGHKS and CDR2 is YYEKEE (reference sequence). CDR3 nucleotide sequence: TGTGCCAGCAGCTTGGACTCACCTATGGACGAGCAGTACTTC. Translated: CASSLDSPMDEQYF.

As for this clone: This specimen includes other DNA sequences encoding the same CDR3. The chain joins TRBV28 to TRBJ2-3, with TRBD2 matching 13 bases. This CDR3 comprises 14 residues. Germline V CDR1 and CDR2: MDHEN, SYDVKM. V lost 6 bases to trimming and J lost 4 bases; unmatched junction nucleotides: 1. CDR3 bases: TGTGCCAGCAGACTAGCGGGAGGGGCAGATACGCAGTATTTT. This encodes CASRLAGGADTQYF.

In regard to this clone: The sample carries other DNA sequences with the same CDR3. The V gene is TRBV19, the J gene TRBJ1-5; D is undetermined. The CDR3 is 13 amino acids. Looked up from germline, CDR1 is LNHDA and CDR2 is SQIVND (reference sequence). The V and J ends lost 1 base and 7 bases respectively, with 8 bases between them. CDR3 bases: TGTGCCAGTAGTATAGCGGCTGGCCAGCCCCAGCATTTT. It translates to CASSIAAGQPQHF.

CDR3 residues: CASQANTGELFF. CDR3 DNA: TGTGCCAGCCAGGCGAACACCGGGGAGCTGTTTTTT. The V call is TRBV19, the J call TRBJ2-2; D is undetermined. The V gene lost 9 bases and the J gene lost 0 bases, with 5 bases spanning the gap. The CDR3 extends over 12 amino acids. Per germline, CDR1 LNHDA and CDR2 SQIVND (reference sequence).

Notes on this clone: The sample carries other DNA sequences with the same CDR3. The gene calls are TRBV5-6 and TRBJ2-3, with D maybe TRBD2 (6 bases). The CDR3 consists of 12 residues. Trimming shortened V by 2 bases and J by 6 bases, and 7 bases separated the two germline ends. In germline, CDR1 is SGHDT, CDR2 YYEEEE. CDR3 loop: CASSFGGDTQYF. The CDR3 nucleotides read TGTGCCAGCAGCTTTGGGGGGGATACGCAGTATTTT.

The chain recombines TRBV10-3 with TRBJ1-1; TRBD1 agrees at 9 bases. CDR1 is ENHRY, CDR2 SYGVKD, per germline. The CDR3 is 13 amino acids. V lost 6 bases to trimming and J lost 6 bases; unmatched junction nucleotides: 5. This CDR3 is CAIRGTGSPEAFF. CDR3 sequence (DNA): TGTGCCATCAGGGGGACAGGGAGCCCTGAAGCTTTCTTT.

The chain uses TRBV10-3 and TRBJ1-1; no firm D call. The V gene lost 10 bases and the J gene lost 4 bases, with 19 bases spanning the gap. This CDR3 is built from 14 residues. Germline V gene lookup returns CDR1 ENHRY and CDR2 SYGVKD. CDR3 loop: CATAEAVVGTEAFF. CDR3 coding DNA: TGTGCCACGGCGGAGGCCGTGGTGGGCACTGAAGCTTTCTTT.

The chain joins TRBV2 to TRBJ2-7; TRBD1 matches at 7 bases. The V gene's germline CDR1 is SNHLY and CDR2 FYNNEI. The CDR3 is 17 residues long. Unmatched junction bases numbered 13, after V lost 5 bases and J lost 0 bases. This CDR3 reads CASSWRRGGDGSYEQYF. CDR3 nucleotide sequence: TGTGCCAGCAGTTGGCGGAGAGGGGGCGACGGCTCCTACGAGCAGTACTTC.